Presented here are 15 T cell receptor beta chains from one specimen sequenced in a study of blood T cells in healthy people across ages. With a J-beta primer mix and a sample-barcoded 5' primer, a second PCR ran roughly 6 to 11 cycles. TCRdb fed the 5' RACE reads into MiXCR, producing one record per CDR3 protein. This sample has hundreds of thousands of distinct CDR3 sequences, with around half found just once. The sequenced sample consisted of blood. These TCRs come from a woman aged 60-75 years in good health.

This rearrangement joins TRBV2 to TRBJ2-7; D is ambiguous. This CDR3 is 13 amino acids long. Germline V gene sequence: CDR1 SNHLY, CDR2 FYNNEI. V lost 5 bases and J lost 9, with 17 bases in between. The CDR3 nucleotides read TGTGCCAGCAGTCGCCTCTCGGTACCGGGGCAGTACTTC. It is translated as CASSRLSVPGQYF.

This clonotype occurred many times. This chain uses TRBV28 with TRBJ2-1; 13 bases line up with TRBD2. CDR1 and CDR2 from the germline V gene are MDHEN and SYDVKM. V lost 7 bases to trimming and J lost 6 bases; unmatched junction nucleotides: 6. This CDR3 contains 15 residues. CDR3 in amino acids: CASTARTSGSNEQFF. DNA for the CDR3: TGTGCCAGCACGGCTCGGACTAGCGGGAGCAATGAGCAGTTCTTC. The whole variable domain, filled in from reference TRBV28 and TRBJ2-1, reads DVKVTQSSRYLVKRTGEKVFLECVQDMDHENMFWYRQDPGLGLRLIYFSYDVKMKEKGDIPEGYSVSREKKERFSLILESASTNQTSMYLCASTARTSGSNEQFFGPGTRLTVL.

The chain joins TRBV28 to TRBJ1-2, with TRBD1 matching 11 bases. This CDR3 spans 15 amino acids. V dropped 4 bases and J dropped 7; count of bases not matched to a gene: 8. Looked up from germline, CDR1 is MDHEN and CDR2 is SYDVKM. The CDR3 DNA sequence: TGTGCCAGCAGTTACGGACAGGGGGCGCGACGTGGCTACACCTTC. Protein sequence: CASSYGQGARRGYTF.

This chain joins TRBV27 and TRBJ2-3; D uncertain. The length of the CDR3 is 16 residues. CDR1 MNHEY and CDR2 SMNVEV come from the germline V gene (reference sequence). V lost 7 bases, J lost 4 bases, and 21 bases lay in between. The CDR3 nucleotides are TGTGCCAGCACTCCTTATTCCGGAACACACGCAGATACGCAGTATTTT. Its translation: CASTPYSGTHADTQYF.

CDR3 bases: TGTGCCAGCAGCGGTGGGAGGTCTAGCGGGACCCGCGGGGATGCGCAGTATTTT. Translation: CASSGGRSSGTRGDAQYF. This chain connects TRBV2 to TRBJ2-3; 9 positions agree with TRBD2. V gave up 6 bases and J gave up 10 bases; unmatched junction bases: 23. The CDR3 is 18 amino acids. CDR1 and CDR2 from the germline V gene are SNHLY and FYNNEI. The full variable domain, its missing parts supplied by reference TRBV2 and TRBJ2-3, is EPEVTQTPSHQVTQMGQEVILRCVPISNHLYFYWYRQILGQKVEFLVSFYNNEISEKSEIFDDQFSVERPDGSNFTLKIRSTKLEDSAMYFCASSGGRSSGTRGDAQYFGPGTRLTVL.

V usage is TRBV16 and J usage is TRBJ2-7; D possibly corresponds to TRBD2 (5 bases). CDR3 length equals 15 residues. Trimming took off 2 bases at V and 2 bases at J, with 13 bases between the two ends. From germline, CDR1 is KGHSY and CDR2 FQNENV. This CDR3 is CASSQSRTGTYEQYF. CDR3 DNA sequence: TGTGCCAGCAGCCAAAGTCGGACGGGGACCTACGAGCAGTACTTC.

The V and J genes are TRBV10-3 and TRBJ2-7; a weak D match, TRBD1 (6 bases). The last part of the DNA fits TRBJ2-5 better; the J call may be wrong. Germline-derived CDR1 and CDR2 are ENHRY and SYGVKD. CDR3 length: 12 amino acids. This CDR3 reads CAISGTEETQYF. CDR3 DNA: TGTGCCATCAGTGGGACAGAAGAGACCCAGTACTTC.

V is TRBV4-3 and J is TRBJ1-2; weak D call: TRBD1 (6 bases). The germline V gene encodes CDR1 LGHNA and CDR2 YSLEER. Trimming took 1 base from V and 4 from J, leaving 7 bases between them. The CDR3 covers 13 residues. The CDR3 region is CASSQVDSYGYTF. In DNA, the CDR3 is TGCGCCAGCAGCCAAGTGGACAGCTATGGCTACACCTTC.

CDR3: CASSLGTAGDIQYF. CDR3 DNA: TGCGCCAGCAGCCTGGGGACAGCGGGGGACATTCAGTACTTC. This chain uses TRBV5-1 with TRBJ2-4; D is possibly TRBD2 (8 bases). The CDR3 loop spans 14 amino acids. Germline V CDR1 and CDR2: SGHRS, YFSETQ. Trimming removed 4 bases at V and 8 bases at J, with 16 bases between.

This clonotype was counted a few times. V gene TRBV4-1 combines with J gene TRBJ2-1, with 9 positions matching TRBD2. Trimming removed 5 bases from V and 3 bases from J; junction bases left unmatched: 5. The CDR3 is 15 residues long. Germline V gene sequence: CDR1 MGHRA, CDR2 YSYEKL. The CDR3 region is CASSSSGSFYNEQFF. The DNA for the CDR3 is TGCGCCAGCAGCAGTAGCGGGAGCTTCTACAATGAGCAGTTCTTC.

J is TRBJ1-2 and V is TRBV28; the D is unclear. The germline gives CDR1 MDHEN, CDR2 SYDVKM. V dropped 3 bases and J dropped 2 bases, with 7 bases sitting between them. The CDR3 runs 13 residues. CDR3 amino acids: CASSLAQNYGYTF. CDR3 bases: TGTGCCAGCAGTTTGGCCCAGAACTATGGCTACACCTTC.

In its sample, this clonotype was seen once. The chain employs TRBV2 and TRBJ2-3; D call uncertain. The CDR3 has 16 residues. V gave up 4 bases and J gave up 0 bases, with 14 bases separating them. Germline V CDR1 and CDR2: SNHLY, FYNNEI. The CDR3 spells CASSVMGKTSTDTQYF. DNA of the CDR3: TGTGCCAGCAGTGTCATGGGGAAAACTAGCACAGATACGCAGTATTTT. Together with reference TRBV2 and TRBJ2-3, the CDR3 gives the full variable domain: EPEVTQTPSHQVTQMGQEVILRCVPISNHLYFYWYRQILGQKVEFLVSFYNNEISEKSEIFDDQFSVERPDGSNFTLKIRSTKLEDSAMYFCASSVMGKTSTDTQYFGPGTRLTVL.

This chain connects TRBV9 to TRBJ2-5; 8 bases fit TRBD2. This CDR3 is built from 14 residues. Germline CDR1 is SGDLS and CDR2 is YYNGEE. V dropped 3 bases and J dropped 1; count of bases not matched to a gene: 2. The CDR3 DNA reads TGTGCCAGCAGCGACGGGGGGGCCCAAGAGACCCAGTACTTC. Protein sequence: CASSDGGAQETQYF. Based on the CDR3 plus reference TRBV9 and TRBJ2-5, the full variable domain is DSGVTQTPKHLITATGQRVTLRCSPRSGDLSVYWYQQSLDQGLQFLIQYYNGEERAKGNILERFSAQQFPDLHSELNLSSLELGDSALYFCASSDGGAQETQYFGPGTRLLVL.

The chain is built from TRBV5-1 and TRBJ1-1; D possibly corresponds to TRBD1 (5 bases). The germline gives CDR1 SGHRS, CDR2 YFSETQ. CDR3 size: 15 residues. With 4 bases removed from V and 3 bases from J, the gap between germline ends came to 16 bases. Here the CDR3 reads CASSQTGRGDTEAFF. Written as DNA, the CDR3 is TGCGCCAGCAGCCAAACGGGACGGGGGGACACTGAAGCTTTCTTT.

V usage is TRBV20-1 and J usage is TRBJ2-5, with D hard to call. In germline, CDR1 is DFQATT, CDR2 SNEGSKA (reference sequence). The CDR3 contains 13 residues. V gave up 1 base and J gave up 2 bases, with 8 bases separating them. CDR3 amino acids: CSARALVQETQYF. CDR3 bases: TGCAGTGCTAGAGCCCTAGTTCAAGAGACCCAGTACTTC.